Following are 23 T cell receptor beta chains from one sample sequenced in a study of blood T cell repertoires in COVID-19. The table came from immunoSEQ multiplex PCR; TCRdb's copy has only in-frame clones and leaves some out. The repertoire has 46,000 or so clones, roughly 86% of them found once; the top ten carry approximately 15%. Sequenced material: peripheral blood. The receptors come from a man aged 55 to 69 with active or convalescent COVID-19.

This clone was recorded a few times. The chain links TRBV6-6 to TRBJ1-1, with D tentatively TRBD1 (5 bases). Trimming pared 6 bases from V and 10 bases from J, leaving 15 bases between. The CDR3 runs to 12 residues. Germline-derived CDR1 and CDR2 are MNHNY and SVGAGI (reference sequence). The CDR3 is CASRPGGWRAFF. In nucleotides, the CDR3 is TGTGCCAGCAGGCCGGGGGGTTGGAGAGCTTTCTTT.

CDR3 residues: CASSKIRGEGYTF. The CDR3 DNA follows: TGTGCCAGCAGTAAAATAAGGGGTGAGGGCTACACCTTC. The gene calls are TRBV12-3 or TRBV12-4 and TRBJ1-2; weak D call: TRBD1 (5 bases). The length of the CDR3 is 13 residues. Trimming took 5 bases from V and 8 from J, leaving 15 bases between them.

The chain uses TRBV27 and TRBJ2-2, with 10 bases aligning to TRBD1. The CDR3 length is 16 residues. V lost 6 bases, J lost 5 bases, and 9 bases stayed unmatched. Germline V gene lookup returns CDR1 MNHEY and CDR2 SMNVEV (reference sequence). The DNA for the CDR3 is TGTGCCAGCAGCGGACAGGGGGAAAAAAGGACCGGGGAGCTGTTTTTT. Residues: CASSGQGEKRTGELFF.

V is TRBV5-1 and J is TRBJ1-5, with D possibly matching TRBD1 (5 bases). Germline assignment: CDR1 SGHRS and CDR2 YFSETQ. V was cut by 2 bases and J by 2 bases, with 8 bases left in between. This CDR3 is 14 amino acids long. The CDR3 reads CASSLGAGNQPQHF. The CDR3 DNA is TGCGCCAGCAGCTTAGGGGCAGGCAATCAGCCCCAGCATTTT. The full variable domain, its missing parts supplied by reference TRBV5-1 and TRBJ1-5, is KAGVTQTPRYLIKTRGQQVTLSCSPISGHRSVSWYQQTPGQGLQFLFEYFSETQRNKGNFPGRFSGRQFSNSRSEMNVSTLELGDSALYLCASSLGAGNQPQHFGDGTRLSIL.

This clone has a single count. The chain recombines TRBV18 with TRBJ1-6; D call uncertain. V was clipped by 5 bases and J by 5 bases, with 10 bases between them. The V gene's germline CDR1 is KGHSH and CDR2 LQKENI. The CDR3 has 14 residues. For the CDR3, the DNA is TGTGCCAGCTCAATCGCGACAAATAATTCACCCCTCCACTTT. This codes for CASSIATNNSPLHF.

This chain joins TRBV19 and TRBJ2-2, with 8 bases that match TRBD2. Per germline, CDR1 LNHDA and CDR2 SQIVND (reference sequence). The length of the CDR3 is 19 residues. V dropped 3 bases and J dropped 4; count of bases not matched to a gene: 16. The CDR3 DNA reads as TGTGCCAGTAGTATCCCTTCTTGGGGGGCGGGGGGCGCCACCGGGGAGCTGTTTTTT. Translating gives CASSIPSWGAGGATGELFF.

The chain recombines TRBV6-6 with TRBJ1-4, with a possible D match to TRBD1 (5 bases). This CDR3 is 16 amino acids long. The V end was cut by 0 bases, the J end by 7 bases, with 15 bases between. Germline V gene data show CDR1 as MNHNY and CDR2 as SVGAGI (reference sequence). The CDR3 nucleotides read TGTGCCAGCAGTTACTCGAAGGGGATGCGTAGTGAAAAACTGTTTTTT. Translating it yields CASSYSKGMRSEKLFF.

The rearrangement joins TRBV5-6 to TRBJ1-5; 8 bases agree with TRBD1. J lost 4 bases, V lost 2 bases, and 8 bases had no gene match. Germline V gene data show CDR1 as SGHDT and CDR2 as YYEEEE. This CDR3 has 16 residues. The CDR3 protein is CASSLGNRGLNQPQHF. CDR3 bases: TGTGCCAGCAGCTTAGGGAACAGGGGGTTGAATCAGCCCCAGCATTTT.

This clone was observed once. The chain uses TRBV18 and TRBJ1-5; 8 bases map to TRBD1. Germline V gene data show CDR1 as KGHSH and CDR2 as LQKENI. The junction had 7 bases not matched to a gene; V was cut back by 2 bases and J by 1 base. The CDR3 loop spans 17 amino acids. In nucleotides, the CDR3 is TGTGCCAGCTCACCATCGACCGGGACAGGCAGCAATCAGCCCCAGCATTTT. This encodes CASSPSTGTGSNQPQHF.

The chain is built from TRBV2 and TRBJ1-5; unclear D gene. This CDR3 has 13 amino acids. Germline V gives CDR1 SNHLY, CDR2 FYNNEI. The V end was cut by 7 bases, the J end by 0 bases, with 7 bases between. The CDR3 DNA follows: TGTGCCAGCACCTTCTATAGCAATCAGCCCCAGCATTTT. It codes for CASTFYSNQPQHF.

This clone was recorded a few times. The V and J genes are TRBV6-5 and TRBJ2-2; D perhaps matches TRBD1 (5 bases). The CDR3 runs 14 residues. Per germline, CDR1 MNHEY and CDR2 SVGAGI. The V end was cut by 2 bases, the J end by 2 bases, with 6 bases between. In DNA form, the CDR3 reads TGTGCCAGCAGTTACCAGGGAAACACCGGGGAGCTGTTTTTT. This gives the protein CASSYQGNTGELFF.

This chain links TRBV29-1 with TRBJ1-4; D might be TRBD1 (6 bases). Germline assignment: CDR1 SQVTM and CDR2 ANQGSEA. The CDR3 consists of 14 residues. Trimming removed 5 bases at V and 8 bases at J, with 18 bases between. The CDR3 DNA follows: TGCAGCGTTAACGTCAGGGGCGGAAACGAAAAACTGTTTTTT. Translation: CSVNVRGGNEKLFF.

This chain uses TRBV19 with TRBJ2-5; D is unresolved. V was trimmed by 0 bases and J by 4 bases, leaving 12 bases between them. CDR1 and CDR2 from the germline V gene are LNHDA and SQIVND (reference sequence). This CDR3 is built from 15 residues. CDR3 sequence: CASSIDRQARETQYF. CDR3 DNA: TGTGCCAGTAGTATAGATCGGCAGGCACGAGAGACCCAGTACTTC.

This clone was picked up a small number of times. The chain links TRBV27 to TRBJ1-6; TRBD1 is a possible D gene (5 bases). The CDR3 spans 14 residues. Trimming left V 0 bases short and J 7 bases short, with 7 bases between. Germline CDR1 MNHEY, CDR2 SMNVEV (reference sequence). CDR3 loop: CASSLSPGNSPLHF. As DNA, the CDR3 is TGTGCCAGCAGTTTATCTCCAGGGAATTCACCCCTCCACTTT.

The J gene is TRBJ2-5, the V gene TRBV5-1, with no clear D. Germline V lookup: CDR1 SGHRS, CDR2 YFSETQ. The CDR3 runs to 12 residues. The V and J ends lost 5 bases and 2 bases respectively, with 7 bases between them. CDR3 amino acids: CASSPTQETQYF. The DNA for the CDR3 is TGCGCCAGCAGTCCAACTCAAGAGACCCAGTACTTC.

The V gene is TRBV11-2, the J gene TRBJ2-3; TRBD2 agrees at 11 bases. V was pared by 6 bases and J by 6 bases, with 8 bases of the junction left unmatched. Germline V gene sequence: CDR1 SGHAT, CDR2 FQNNGV. This CDR3 comprises 15 residues. The CDR3 sequence: CASRPFLAGGDTQYF. The CDR3 nucleotides are TGTGCCAGCAGGCCCTTCTTAGCGGGGGGGGATACGCAGTATTTT.

V usage is TRBV7-9 and J usage is TRBJ2-7, with D unresolved. Trimming shortened V by 5 bases and J by 0 bases, and 14 bases separated the two germline ends. CDR1 is SEHNR and CDR2 is FQNEAQ in the germline V gene (reference sequence). The CDR3 is made up of 15 amino acids. The chain's CDR3 is CASSEPRLSSYEQYF. Written as DNA, the CDR3 is TGTGCCAGCAGCGAACCAAGACTGAGCTCCTACGAGCAGTACTTC.

The chain uses TRBV10-1 and TRBJ1-1, with D hard to call. V lost 0 bases, J lost 4 bases, and 9 bases lay in between. The germline gives CDR1 WNHNN, CDR2 SYGVQD (reference sequence). The CDR3 consists of 14 residues. CDR3 nucleotides: TGCGCCAGCAGTGAGTCGACTTCGGGCACTGAAGCTTTCTTT. Translating it yields CASSESTSGTEAFF.

This rearrangement joins TRBV5-6 to TRBJ1-1; D gene uncertain. Germline V CDR1 and CDR2: SGHDT, YYEEEE. This CDR3 is 12 amino acids long. V was trimmed by 2 bases and J by 0 bases, leaving 2 bases between them. CDR3 loop: CASSFMNTEAFF. The CDR3 DNA reads TGTGCCAGCAGCTTTATGAACACTGAAGCTTTCTTT.

The chain couples TRBV10-3 to TRBJ1-2; D is undetermined. The germline gives CDR1 ENHRY, CDR2 SYGVKD. There are 12 residues in the CDR3. V was cut by 2 bases and J by 5 bases, with 6 bases left in between. CDR3 sequence reads: CAISEDTYGYTF. CDR3 DNA sequence: TGTGCCATCAGTGAGGATACTTATGGCTACACCTTC.

This chain links TRBV23-1 with TRBJ1-2, with TRBD1 matching 9 bases. TRBV23-1 is known as an ORF, though its function is uncertain. After removal of 3 bases from V and 3 bases from J, the junction contained 8 bases not matched to a gene. CDR3 length equals 16 residues. CDR3 amino acids: CASSHRTGAPYYGYTF. DNA of the CDR3: TGCGCCAGCAGTCATCGGACAGGGGCGCCATACTATGGCTACACCTTC.

This chain connects TRBV27 to TRBJ1-6, with D tentatively TRBD1 (6 bases). The CDR3 has 15 residues. Germline-derived CDR1 and CDR2 are MNHEY and SMNVEV (reference sequence). V lost 6 bases to trimming and J lost 7 bases, with 16 bases between them. The CDR3 region is CASSNTGTKNSPLHF. Here the CDR3 DNA reads TGTGCCAGCAGCAATACCGGGACAAAAAATTCACCCCTCCACTTT.

The chain has TRBV19 and TRBJ1-2; D might be TRBD1 (6 bases). Looked up from germline, CDR1 is LNHDA and CDR2 is SQIVND (reference sequence). V lost 3 bases, J lost 3 bases, and 8 bases lay in between. This CDR3 is 13 amino acids long. CDR3 protein: CASSIRTDYGYTF. In nucleotides, the CDR3 is TGTGCCAGTAGTATCCGGACAGACTATGGCTACACCTTC.